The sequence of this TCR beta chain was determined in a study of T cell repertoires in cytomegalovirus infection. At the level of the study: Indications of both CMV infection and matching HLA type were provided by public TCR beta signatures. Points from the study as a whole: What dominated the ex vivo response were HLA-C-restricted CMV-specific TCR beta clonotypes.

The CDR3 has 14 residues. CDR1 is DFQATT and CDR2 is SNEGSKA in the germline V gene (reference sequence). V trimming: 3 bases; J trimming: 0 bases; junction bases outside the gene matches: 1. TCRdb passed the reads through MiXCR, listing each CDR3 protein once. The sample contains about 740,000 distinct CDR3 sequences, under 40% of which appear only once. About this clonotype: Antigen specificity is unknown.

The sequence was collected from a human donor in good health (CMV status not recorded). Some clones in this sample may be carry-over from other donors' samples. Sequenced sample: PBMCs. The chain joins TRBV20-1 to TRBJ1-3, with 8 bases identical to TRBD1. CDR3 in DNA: TGCAGTGCTAGCGACAGGGGCTCTGGAAACACCATATATTTT. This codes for CSASDRGSGNTIYF.